These 7 T cell receptor beta chains share one sample of origin, sequenced in a study of blood T cell repertoires in COVID-19. Clones were sequenced by immunoSEQ multiplex PCR, and TCRdb holds only the in-frame ones, with some missing. The table records tens of thousands of clones, approximately 79% of them present only once. What was sequenced was peripheral blood. These receptors all stem from a man aged 70-80 years with COVID-19, enrolled during active disease.

This chain uses TRBV19 with TRBJ2-4; D is undetermined. The germline gives CDR1 LNHDA, CDR2 SQIVND (reference sequence). The CDR3 has 16 residues. Trimming pared 1 base from V and 1 base from J, leaving 11 bases between. The CDR3 is CASSIVGEIAKNIQYF. CDR3 DNA: TGTGCCAGTAGTATAGTGGGCGAGATTGCCAAAAACATTCAGTACTTC.

The V call is TRBV19, the J call TRBJ1-1; 7 nucleotides line up with TRBD1. The V gene end was trimmed by 5 bases and the J gene end by 4 bases; junction bases not matched to a gene: 7. Germline V lookup: CDR1 LNHDA, CDR2 SQIVND (reference sequence). This CDR3 region has 14 residues. The CDR3 DNA reads TGTGCCAGTAGTTTCCCACAGGGGACCACTGAAGCTTTCTTT. It specifies CASSFPQGTTEAFF.

V usage is TRBV7-2 and J usage is TRBJ2-7, with D possibly TRBD1 on 6 matching bases. Trimming took 5 bases from V and 9 from J, leaving 23 bases between them. CDR1 and CDR2 (germline): SGHTA, FQGNSA. This CDR3 has 15 amino acids. DNA of the CDR3: TGTGCCAGCAGCCCCCAGGGGCGCCTTATTATTGGGCAGTACTTC. Encoded protein: CASSPQGRLIIGQYF.

This clone was detected only once. V gene TRBV30 combines with J gene TRBJ2-7; D ambiguous. The CDR3 extends over 11 amino acids. Germline assignment: CDR1 GTSNPN and CDR2 SVGIG (reference sequence). Trimming left V 0 bases short and J 3 bases short, with 3 bases between. The DNA of the CDR3 is TGTGCCTGGAGTGTTCGCTACGAGCAGTACTTC. This sequence encodes CAWSVRYEQYF.

This sequence joins TRBV7-3 and TRBJ2-5, with a possible D match to TRBD2 (6 bases). V was shortened by 1 base and J by 1 base, with 13 bases between the two germline ends. The length of the CDR3 is 16 residues. CDR1 and CDR2 from the germline V gene are SGHTA and FQGTGA. The CDR3 nucleotides are TGTGCCAGCAGCTTAATGGGCGGGACCACCCAAGAGACCCAGTACTTC. This encodes CASSLMGGTTQETQYF.

CDR3 sequence (DNA): TGTGCCAGCAGCCAAGGAGGAGGGAACCAGCCCCAGCATTTT. Its translation is CASSQGGGNQPQHF. V and J are TRBV3-1 (or the pseudogene TRBV3-2) and TRBJ1-5; no clear D. V lost 1 base and J lost 7, with 11 bases in between. This CDR3 comprises 14 residues. In germline, CDR1 is LGHDT, CDR2 YNNKEL (reference sequence).

V usage is TRBV3-1 (or the pseudogene TRBV3-2) and J usage is TRBJ2-2, with TRBD2 identical over 11 bases. In germline, CDR1 is LGHDT, CDR2 YNNKEL (reference sequence). V trimming: 6 bases; J trimming: 4 bases; junction bases outside the gene matches: 4. The CDR3 length is 15 residues. The chain's CDR3 is CASRAGTSGTGELFF. CDR3 nucleotides: TGTGCCAGCAGGGCCGGGACTAGCGGCACCGGGGAGCTGTTTTTT.